The clone carrying this TCR beta chain was counted only a few times. Assay used: immunoSEQ multiplex PCR; TCRdb lists only in-frame clones, some missing. The repertoire holds 100,000 to 150,000 clones, with approximately 86% as singletons. This CDR3 has 15 residues. This entry comes from a study of blood T cell repertoires in COVID-19. The chain uses TRBV21-1 and TRBJ1-5; no DNA check was done on the table's D call, TRBD1. TRBV21-1 counts as a pseudogene. This receptor was obtained from a woman between 65 and 79 years old with COVID-19, enrolled during active disease. Sample: peripheral blood. The CDR3 DNA reads as TGTGCCAGCAGCAAACTTGGACAGGGAAATCAGCCCCAGCATTTT. Protein product: CASSKLGQGNQPQHF.